This TCR beta chain was obtained from a study of blood T cell repertoires in COVID-19. Study as a whole: The United States, Italy and Spain were the sources of the acute and convalescent COVID-19 samples. The cDNA or gDNA used as material had been derived from T cells, B-cell-depleted T cells, or PBMCs.

V lost 4 bases and J lost 1, with 2 bases in between. This CDR3 has 11 amino acids. CDR1 is SGHAT, CDR2 FQNNGV, per germline. Per the original data handling: Reference gene primer amplification gave estimated nucleated cell counts. Here immunoSEQ multiplex PCR was the method, and the copy in TCRdb shows in-frame clones only, minus some. The V and J calls and the clone size are those of that table, but D and trimming were determined from the DNA. The data hold 80,000 to 95,000 clones, with about 85% observed a single time. The source of this sequence is a human donor in a cohort sampled during active COVID-19. The chain couples TRBV11-2 to TRBJ2-7; D is unclear. Sequencing was done on a sample of peripheral blood. The CDR3 is CASSSSYEQYF. CDR3 DNA sequence: TGTGCCAGCAGCTCTTCCTACGAGCAGTACTTC. The full variable domain, with the rest looked up from reference TRBV11-2 and TRBJ2-7, is EAGVAQSPRYKIIEKRQSVAFWCNPISGHATLYWYQQILGQGPKLLIQFQNNGVVDDSQLPKDRFSAERLKGVDSTLKIQPAKLEDSAVYLCASSSSYEQYFGPGTRLTVT.